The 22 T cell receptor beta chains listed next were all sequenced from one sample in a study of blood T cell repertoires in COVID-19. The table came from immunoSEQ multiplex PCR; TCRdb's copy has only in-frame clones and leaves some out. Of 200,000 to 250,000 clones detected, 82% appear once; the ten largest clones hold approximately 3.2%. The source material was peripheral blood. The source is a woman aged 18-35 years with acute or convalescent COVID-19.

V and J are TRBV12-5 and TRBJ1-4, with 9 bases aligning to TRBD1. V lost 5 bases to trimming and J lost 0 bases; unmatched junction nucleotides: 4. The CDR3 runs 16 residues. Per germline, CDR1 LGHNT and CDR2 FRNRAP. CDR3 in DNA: TGTGCTAGTGGTCTGGACAGGGGTGCAACTAATGAAAAACTGTTTTTT. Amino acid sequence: CASGLDRGATNEKLFF.

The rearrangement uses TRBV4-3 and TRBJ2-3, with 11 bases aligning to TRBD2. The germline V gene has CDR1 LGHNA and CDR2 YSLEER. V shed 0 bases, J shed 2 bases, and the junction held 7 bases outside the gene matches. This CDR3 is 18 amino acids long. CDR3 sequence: CASSQEGVAGGPTDTQYF. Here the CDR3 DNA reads TGCGCCAGCAGCCAAGAGGGGGTAGCGGGAGGGCCCACAGATACGCAGTATTTT.

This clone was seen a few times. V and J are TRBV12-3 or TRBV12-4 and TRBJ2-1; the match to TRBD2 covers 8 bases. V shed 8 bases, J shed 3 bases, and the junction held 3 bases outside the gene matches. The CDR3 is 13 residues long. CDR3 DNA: TGTGCCAGCCGGGAGGGCCACTACAATGAGCAGTTCTTC. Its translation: CASREGHYNEQFF.

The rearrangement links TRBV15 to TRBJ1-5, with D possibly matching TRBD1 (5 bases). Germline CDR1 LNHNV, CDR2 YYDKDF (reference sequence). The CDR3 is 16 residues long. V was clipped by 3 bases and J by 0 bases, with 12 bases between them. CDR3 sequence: CATSRGIDSSNQPQHF. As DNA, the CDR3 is TGTGCCACCAGCAGGGGGATAGACAGTAGCAATCAGCCCCAGCATTTT.

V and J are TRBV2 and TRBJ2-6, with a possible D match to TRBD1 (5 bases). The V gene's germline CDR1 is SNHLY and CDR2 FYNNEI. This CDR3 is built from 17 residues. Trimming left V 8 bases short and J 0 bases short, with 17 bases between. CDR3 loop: CASVRPGPNSGANVLTF. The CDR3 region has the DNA TGTGCCAGCGTTCGTCCAGGGCCAAACTCTGGGGCCAACGTCCTGACTTTC.

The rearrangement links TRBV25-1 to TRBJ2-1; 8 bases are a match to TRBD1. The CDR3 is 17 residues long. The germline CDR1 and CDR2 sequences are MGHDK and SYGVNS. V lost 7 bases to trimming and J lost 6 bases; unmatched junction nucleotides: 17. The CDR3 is CASTKGPEDRVINEQFF. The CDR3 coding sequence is TGTGCCAGCACCAAAGGGCCCGAGGACAGGGTGATCAATGAGCAGTTCTTC.

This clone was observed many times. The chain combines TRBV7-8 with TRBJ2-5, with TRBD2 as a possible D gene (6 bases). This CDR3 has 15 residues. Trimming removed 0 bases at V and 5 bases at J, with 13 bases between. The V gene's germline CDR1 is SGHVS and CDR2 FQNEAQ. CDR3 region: CASSLAGRSLETQYF. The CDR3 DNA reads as TGTGCCAGCAGCTTAGCTGGGAGGTCTCTGGAGACCCAGTACTTC.

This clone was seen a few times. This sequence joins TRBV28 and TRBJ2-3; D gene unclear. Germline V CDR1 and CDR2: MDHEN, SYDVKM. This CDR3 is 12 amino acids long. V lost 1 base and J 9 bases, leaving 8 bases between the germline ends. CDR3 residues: CASSLSGLTQYF. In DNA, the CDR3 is TGTGCCAGCAGTTTATCCGGTTTAACGCAGTATTTT.

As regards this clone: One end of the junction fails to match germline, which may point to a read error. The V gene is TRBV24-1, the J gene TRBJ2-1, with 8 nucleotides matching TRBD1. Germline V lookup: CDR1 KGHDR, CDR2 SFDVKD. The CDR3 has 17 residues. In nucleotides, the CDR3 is TGTGCCGCCAGTGATCCCGACCGGGACAGGCAATGGGGGTGTGAGTTCTTC. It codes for CAASDPDRDRQWGCEFF.

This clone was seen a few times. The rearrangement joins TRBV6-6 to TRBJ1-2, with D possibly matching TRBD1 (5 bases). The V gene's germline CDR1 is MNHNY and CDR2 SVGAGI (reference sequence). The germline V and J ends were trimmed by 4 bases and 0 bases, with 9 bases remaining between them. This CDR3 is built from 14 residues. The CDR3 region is CASSFWGPNYGYTF. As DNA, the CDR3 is TGTGCCAGCAGTTTTTGGGGCCCTAACTATGGCTACACCTTC.

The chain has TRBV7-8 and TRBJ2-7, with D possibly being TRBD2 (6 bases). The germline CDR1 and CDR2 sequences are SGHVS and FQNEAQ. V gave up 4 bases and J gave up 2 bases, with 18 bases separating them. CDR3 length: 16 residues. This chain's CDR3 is CASSSPPGLPPYEQYF. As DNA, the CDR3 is TGTGCCAGCAGCTCTCCCCCGGGACTCCCTCCCTACGAGCAGTACTTC.

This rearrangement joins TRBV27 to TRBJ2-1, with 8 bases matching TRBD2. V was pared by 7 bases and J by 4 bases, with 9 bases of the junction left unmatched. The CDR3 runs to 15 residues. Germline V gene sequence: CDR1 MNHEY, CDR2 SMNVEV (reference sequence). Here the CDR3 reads CASTTSGSYYNEQFF. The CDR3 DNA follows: TGTGCCAGCACGACAAGCGGGAGCTATTACAATGAGCAGTTCTTC.

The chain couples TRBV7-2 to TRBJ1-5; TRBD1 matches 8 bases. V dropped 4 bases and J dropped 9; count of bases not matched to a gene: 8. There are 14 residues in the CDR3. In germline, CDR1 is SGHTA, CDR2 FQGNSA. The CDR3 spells CASSSGQGQGPQHF. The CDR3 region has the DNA TGTGCCAGCAGCTCCGGACAGGGCCAGGGGCCCCAGCATTTT.

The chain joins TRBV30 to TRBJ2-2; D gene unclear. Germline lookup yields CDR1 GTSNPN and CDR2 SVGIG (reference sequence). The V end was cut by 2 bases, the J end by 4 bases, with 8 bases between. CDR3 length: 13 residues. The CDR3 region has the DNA TGTGCCTGGAGTTTTGCCGGCACCGGGGAGCTGTTTTTT. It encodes CAWSFAGTGELFF.

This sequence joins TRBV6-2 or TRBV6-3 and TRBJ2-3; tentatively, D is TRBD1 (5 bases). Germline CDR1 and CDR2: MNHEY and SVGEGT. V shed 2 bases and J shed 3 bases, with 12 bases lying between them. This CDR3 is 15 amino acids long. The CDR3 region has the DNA TGTGCCAGCAGTTACGGGGCGGAGCTAACAGATACGCAGTATTTT. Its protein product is CASSYGAELTDTQYF.

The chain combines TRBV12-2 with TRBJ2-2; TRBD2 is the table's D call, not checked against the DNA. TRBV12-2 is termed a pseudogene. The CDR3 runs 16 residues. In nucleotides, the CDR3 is TGTGCAAGTCGCTTAGTGCGGCCCCAAGCCCCCGGGGAGCTGTTTTTT. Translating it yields CASRLVRPQAPGELFF.

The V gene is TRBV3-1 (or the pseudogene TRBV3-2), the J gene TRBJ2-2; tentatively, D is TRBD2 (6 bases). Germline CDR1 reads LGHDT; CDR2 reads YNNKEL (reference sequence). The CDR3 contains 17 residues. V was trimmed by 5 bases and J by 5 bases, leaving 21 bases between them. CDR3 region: CASSVAGGEIQTGELFF. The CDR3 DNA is TGTGCCAGCAGCGTGGCAGGAGGGGAGATCCAAACCGGGGAGCTGTTTTTT.

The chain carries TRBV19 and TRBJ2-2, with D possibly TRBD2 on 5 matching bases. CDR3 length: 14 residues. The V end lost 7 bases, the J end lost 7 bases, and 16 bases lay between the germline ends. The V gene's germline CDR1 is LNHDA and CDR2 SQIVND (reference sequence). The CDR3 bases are TGTGCCAGTACCCTATCGGGGATCAACGGGGAGCTGTTTTTT. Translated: CASTLSGINGELFF. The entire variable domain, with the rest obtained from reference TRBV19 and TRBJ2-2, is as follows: DGGITQSPKYLFRKEGQNVTLSCEQNLNHDAMYWYRQDPGQGLRLIYYSQIVNDFQKGDIAEGYSVSREKKESFPLTVTSAQKNPTAFYLCASTLSGINGELFFGEGSRLTVL.

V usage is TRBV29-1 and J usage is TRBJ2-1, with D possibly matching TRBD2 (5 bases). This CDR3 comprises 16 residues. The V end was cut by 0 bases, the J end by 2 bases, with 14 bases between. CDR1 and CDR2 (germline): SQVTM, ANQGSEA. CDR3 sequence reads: CSVEDRAGPPYNEQFF. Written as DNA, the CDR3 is TGCAGCGTTGAAGATCGTGCGGGTCCCCCCTACAATGAGCAGTTCTTC.

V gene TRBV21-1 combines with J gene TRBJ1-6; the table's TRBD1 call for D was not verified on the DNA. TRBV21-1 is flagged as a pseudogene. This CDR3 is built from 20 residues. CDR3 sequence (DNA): TGTGCCAGCAGCAAACTGGTACGGACGGGACAGGGAAGTCAAGCGTCCCCCCTCCACTTT. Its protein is CASSKLVRTGQGSQASPLHF.

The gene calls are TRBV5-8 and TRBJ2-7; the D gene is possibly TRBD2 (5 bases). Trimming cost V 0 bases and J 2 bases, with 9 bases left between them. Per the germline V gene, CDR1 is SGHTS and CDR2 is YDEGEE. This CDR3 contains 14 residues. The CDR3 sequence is CASSLAPGTYEQYF. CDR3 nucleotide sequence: TGTGCCAGCAGCTTGGCCCCCGGGACCTACGAGCAGTACTTC.

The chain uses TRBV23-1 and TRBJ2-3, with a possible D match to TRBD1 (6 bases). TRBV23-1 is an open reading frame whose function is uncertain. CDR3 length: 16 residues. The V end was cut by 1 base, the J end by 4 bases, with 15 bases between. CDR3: CASSQYAGVTADTQYF. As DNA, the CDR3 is TGCGCCAGCAGTCAATACGCAGGGGTGACGGCAGATACGCAGTATTTT.